This TCR beta chain comes out of a study of blood T cell repertoires in COVID-19. Across the whole study: There were acute and convalescent COVID-19 samples, and they came from the United States, Italy and Spain.

This table comes from immunoSEQ multiplex PCR, and its TCRdb copy is limited to in-frame clones, with some not included. The table shows about 210,000 clones, with roughly 89% occurring only once. Individuals aged 18 to 89 years were recruited from 24 US areas. The CDR3 runs to 18 residues. V shed 2 bases and J 1 base; nucleotides not matched to a gene: 6. Per the germline V gene, CDR1 is MNHNS and CDR2 is SASEGT. The clonotype was recovered from a woman aged 25 to 45 who had been exposed to COVID-19. The sample comprised PBMCs or T cells enriched from blood (not recorded which). The gene calls are TRBV6-1 and TRBJ2-1, with TRBD2 matching 12 bases. The CDR3 reads CASSELLAGGLSYNEQFF. DNA of the CDR3: TGTGCCAGCAGTGAACTACTAGCGGGGGGATTATCCTACAATGAGCAGTTCTTC.